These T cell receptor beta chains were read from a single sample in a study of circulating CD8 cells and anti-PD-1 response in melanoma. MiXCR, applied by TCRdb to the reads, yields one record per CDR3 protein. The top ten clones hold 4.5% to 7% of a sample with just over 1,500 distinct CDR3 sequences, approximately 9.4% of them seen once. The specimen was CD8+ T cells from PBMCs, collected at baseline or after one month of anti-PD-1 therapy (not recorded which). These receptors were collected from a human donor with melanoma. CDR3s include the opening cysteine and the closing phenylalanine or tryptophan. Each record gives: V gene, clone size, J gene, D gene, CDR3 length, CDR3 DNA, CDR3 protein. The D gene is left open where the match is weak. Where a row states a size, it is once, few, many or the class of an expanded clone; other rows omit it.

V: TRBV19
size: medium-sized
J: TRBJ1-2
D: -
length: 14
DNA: TGTGCCAGTAGTATAGGTCATTTTAACTATGGCTACACCTTC
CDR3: CASSIGHFNYGYTF

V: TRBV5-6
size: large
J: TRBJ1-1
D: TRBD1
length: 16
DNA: TGTGCCAGCAGCTTGGCCGGGGACAGTTTGGACACTGAAGCTTTCTTT
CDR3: CASSLAGDSLDTEAFF

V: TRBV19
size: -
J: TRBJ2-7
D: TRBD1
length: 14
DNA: TGCGCCAGTAGTATTCACAGGGGTGACTACGAGCAGTACTTC
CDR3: CASSIHRGDYEQYF

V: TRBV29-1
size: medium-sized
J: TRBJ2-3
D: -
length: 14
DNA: TGCAGCCCCGAGAGGCGGGAAGTGACAGATACGCAGTATTTT
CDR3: CSPERREVTDTQYF

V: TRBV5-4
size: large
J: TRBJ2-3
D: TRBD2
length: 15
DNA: TGTGCCAGCAGCTTTAGCGGGGGTAGCACAGATACGCAGTATTTT
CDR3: CASSFSGGSTDTQYF

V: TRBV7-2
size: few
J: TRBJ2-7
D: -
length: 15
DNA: TGTGCCAGCAGCTTAGCCGCCAGTGGCTCCTACGAGCAGTACTTC
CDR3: CASSLAASGSYEQYF

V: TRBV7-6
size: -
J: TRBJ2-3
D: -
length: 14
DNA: TGTGCCAGCAGCTTAATGGCGGGGCAGGATACGCAGTATTTT
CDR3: CASSLMAGQDTQYF

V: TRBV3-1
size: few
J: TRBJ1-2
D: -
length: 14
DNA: TGTGCCAGCAGCCCCCGGGACTTAGACTATGGCTACACCTTC
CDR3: CASSPRDLDYGYTF

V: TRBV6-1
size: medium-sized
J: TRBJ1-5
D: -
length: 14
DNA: TGTGCCACGACGGTGGGGGCTTTCAATCAGCCCCAGCATTTT
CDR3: CATTVGAFNQPQHF

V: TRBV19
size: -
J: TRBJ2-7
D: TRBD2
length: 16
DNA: TGTGCCAGTAGTATAGCGGCCGACGGGGGGAACTACGAGCAGTACTTC
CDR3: CASSIAADGGNYEQYF

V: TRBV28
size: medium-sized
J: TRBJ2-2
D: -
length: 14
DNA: TGTGCCAGCAGTTTCCCGGAACTAGGGGGGGAGCTGTTTTTT
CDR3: CASSFPELGGELFF

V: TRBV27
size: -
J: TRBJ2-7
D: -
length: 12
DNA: TGTGCCAGCAGTTTAGGAGGACCCAAGCAGTACTTC
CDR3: CASSLGGPKQYF

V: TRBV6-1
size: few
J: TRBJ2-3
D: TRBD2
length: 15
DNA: TGTGCCAGCAGTGAAAACTGGGGGGGTGCAGATACGCAGTATTTT
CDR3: CASSENWGGADTQYF